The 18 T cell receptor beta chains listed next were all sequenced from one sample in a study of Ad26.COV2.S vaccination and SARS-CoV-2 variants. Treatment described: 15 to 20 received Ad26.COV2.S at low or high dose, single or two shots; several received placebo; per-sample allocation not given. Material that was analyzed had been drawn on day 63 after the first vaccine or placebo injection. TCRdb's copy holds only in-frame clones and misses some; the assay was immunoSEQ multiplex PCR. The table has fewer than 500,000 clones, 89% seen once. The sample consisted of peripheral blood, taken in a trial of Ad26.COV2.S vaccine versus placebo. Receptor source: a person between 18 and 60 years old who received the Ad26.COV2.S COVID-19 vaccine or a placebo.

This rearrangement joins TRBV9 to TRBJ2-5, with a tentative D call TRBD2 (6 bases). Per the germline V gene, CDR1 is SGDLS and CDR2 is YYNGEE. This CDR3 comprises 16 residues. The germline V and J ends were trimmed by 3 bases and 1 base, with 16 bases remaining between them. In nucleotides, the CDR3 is TGTGCCAGCAGCGCCTTAGGCGCGGGGAGCCAAGAGACCCAGTACTTC. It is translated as CASSALGAGSQETQYF.

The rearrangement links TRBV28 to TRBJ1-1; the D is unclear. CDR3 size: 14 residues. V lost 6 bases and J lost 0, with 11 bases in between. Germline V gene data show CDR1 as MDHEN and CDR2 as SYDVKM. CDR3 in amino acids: CASSPRWVNTEAFF. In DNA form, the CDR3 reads TGTGCCAGCAGCCCACGGTGGGTGAACACTGAAGCTTTCTTT.

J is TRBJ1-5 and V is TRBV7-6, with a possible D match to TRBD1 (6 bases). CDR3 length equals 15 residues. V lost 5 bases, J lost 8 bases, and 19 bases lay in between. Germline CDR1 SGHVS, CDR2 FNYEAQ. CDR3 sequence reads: CASSLHAGEREPQHF. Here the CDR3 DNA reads TGTGCCAGCAGCCTGCACGCAGGGGAGAGGGAGCCCCAGCATTTT.

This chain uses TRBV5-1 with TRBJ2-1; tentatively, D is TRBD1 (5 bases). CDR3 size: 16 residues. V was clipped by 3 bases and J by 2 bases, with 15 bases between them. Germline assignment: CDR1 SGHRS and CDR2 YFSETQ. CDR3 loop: CASSSARGAAYNEQFF. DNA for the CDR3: TGCGCCAGCAGCTCGGCCCGTGGGGCCGCCTACAATGAGCAGTTCTTC.

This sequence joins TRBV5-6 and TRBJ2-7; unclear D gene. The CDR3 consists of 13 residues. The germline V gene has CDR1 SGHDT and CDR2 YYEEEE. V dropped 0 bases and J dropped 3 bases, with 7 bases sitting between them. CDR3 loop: CASSLGLLYEQYV. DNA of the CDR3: TGTGCCAGCAGCTTGGGACTGCTCTACGAGCAGTACGTC.

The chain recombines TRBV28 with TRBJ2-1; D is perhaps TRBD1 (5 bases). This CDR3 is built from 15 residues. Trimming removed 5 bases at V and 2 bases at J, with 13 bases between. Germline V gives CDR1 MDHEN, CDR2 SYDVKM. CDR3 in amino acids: CASSQQVSPYNEQFF. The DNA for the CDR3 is TGTGCCAGCAGTCAACAGGTTTCCCCCTACAATGAGCAGTTCTTC.

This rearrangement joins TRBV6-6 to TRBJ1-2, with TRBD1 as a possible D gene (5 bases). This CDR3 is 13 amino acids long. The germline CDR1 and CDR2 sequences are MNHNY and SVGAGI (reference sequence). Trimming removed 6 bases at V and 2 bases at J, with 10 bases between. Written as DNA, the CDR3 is TGTGCCAGCAGACAGGATAAAAACTATGGCTACACCTTC. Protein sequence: CASRQDKNYGYTF.

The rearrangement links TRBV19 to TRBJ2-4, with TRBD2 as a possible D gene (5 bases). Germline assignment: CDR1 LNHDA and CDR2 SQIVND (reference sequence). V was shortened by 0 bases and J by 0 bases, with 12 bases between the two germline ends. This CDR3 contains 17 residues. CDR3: CASSIDRGTIAKNIQYF. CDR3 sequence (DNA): TGTGCCAGTAGTATAGATCGGGGAACTATAGCCAAAAACATTCAGTACTTC.

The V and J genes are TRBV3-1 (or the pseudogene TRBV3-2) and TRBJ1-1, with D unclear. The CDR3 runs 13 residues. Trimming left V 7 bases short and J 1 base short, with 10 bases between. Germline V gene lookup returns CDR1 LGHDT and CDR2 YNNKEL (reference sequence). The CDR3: CASTRLENTEAFF. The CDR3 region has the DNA TGTGCCAGCACCAGGTTGGAGAACACTGAAGCTTTCTTT.

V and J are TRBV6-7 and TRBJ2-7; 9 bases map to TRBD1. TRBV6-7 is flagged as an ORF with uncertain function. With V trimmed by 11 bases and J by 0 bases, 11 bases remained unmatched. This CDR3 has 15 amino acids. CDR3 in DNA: TGTGCCTTCAAGAGGGGGACAGGGAGCTCCTACGAGCAGTACTTC. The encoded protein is CAFKRGTGSSYEQYF.

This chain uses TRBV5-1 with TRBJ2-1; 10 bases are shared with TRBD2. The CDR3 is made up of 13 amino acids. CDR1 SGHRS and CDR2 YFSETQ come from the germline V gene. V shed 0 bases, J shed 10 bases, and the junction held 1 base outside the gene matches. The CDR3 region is CASSLVLAGEQFF. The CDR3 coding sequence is TGCGCCAGCAGCTTGGTACTAGCGGGGGAGCAGTTCTTC.

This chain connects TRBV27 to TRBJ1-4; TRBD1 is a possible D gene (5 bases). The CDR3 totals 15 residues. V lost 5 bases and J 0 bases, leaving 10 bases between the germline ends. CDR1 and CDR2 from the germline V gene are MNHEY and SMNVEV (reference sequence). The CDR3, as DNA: TGTGCCAGCAGTCGACAGTTTTCAACTAATGAAAAACTGTTTTTT. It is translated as CASSRQFSTNEKLFF.

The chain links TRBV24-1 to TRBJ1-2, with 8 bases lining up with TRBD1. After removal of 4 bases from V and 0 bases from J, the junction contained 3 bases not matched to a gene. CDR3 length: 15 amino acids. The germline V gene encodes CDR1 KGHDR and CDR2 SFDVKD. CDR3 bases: TGTGCCACCAGTGAGGGGGACAGGTCTAACTATGGCTACACCTTC. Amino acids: CATSEGDRSNYGYTF.

The CDR3 nucleotides read TGTGCCAGCAGCTTTTTAGACAGCCAGAACACTGAAGCTTTCTTT. This codes for CASSFLDSQNTEAFF. J is TRBJ1-1 and V is TRBV7-8, with D possibly matching TRBD1 (5 bases). Trimming left V 3 bases short and J 1 base short, with 12 bases between. Germline V gene data show CDR1 as SGHVS and CDR2 as FQNEAQ. This CDR3 has 15 amino acids.

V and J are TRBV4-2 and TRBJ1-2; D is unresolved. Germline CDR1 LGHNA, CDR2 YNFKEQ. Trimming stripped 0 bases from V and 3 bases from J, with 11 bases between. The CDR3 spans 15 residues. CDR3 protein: CASSQDRQTDYGYTF. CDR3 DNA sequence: TGTGCCAGCAGCCAAGATCGTCAGACCGACTATGGCTACACCTTC.

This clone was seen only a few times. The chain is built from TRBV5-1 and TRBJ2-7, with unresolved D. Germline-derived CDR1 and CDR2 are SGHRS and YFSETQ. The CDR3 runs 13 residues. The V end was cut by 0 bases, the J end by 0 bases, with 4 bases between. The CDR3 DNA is TGCGCCAGCAGCTTGGAGGTCTCCTACGAGCAGTACTTC. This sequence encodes CASSLEVSYEQYF.

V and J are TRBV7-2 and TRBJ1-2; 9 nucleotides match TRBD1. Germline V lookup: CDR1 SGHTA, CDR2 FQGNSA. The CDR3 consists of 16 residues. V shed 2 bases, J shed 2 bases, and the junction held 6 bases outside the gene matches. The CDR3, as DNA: TGTGCCAGCAGCTTATTCGGAGACAGGGGGAACTATGGCTACACCTTC. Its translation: CASSLFGDRGNYGYTF.

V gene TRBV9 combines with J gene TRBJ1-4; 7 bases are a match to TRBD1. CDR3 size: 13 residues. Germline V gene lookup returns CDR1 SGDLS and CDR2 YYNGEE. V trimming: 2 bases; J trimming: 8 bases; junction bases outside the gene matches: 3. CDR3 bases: TGTGCCAGCAGCGTGACAGGGACGGAAAAACTGTTTTTT. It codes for CASSVTGTEKLFF.